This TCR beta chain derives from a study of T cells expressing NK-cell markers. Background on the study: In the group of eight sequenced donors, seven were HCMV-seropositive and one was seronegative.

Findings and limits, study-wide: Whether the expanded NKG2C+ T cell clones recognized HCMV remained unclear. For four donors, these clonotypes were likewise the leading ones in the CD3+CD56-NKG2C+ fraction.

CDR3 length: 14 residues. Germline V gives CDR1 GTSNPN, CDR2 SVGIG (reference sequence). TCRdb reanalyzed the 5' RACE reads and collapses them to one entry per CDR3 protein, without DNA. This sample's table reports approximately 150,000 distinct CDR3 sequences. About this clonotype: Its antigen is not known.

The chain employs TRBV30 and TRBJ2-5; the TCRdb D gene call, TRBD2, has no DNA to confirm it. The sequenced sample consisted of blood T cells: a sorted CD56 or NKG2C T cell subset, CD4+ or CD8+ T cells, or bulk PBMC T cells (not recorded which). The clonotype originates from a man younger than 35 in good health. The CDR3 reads CAWSVAGAQETQYF.